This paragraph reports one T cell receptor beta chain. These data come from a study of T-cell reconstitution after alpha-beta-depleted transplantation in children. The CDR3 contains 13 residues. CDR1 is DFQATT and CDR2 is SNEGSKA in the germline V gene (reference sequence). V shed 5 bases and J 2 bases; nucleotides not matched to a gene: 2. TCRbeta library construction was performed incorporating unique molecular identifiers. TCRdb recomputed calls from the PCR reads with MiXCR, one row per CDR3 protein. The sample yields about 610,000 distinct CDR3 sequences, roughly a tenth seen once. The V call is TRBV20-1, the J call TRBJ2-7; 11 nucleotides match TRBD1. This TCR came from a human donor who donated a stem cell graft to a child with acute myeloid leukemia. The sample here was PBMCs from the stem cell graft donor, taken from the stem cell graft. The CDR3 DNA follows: TGCAGTGCTTCGGACAGGGGGCCCTACGAGCAGTACTTC. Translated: CSASDRGPYEQYF.